The rows below give T cell receptor beta chains drawn from one sample of a study of cytomegalovirus exposure and HLA in healthy donors. TCRdb's table, derived via immunoSEQ multiplex PCR, lists solely in-frame clones and lacks some. Seen here are around 150,000 clones, roughly three quarters observed once, and the top ten hold about a tenth. Sequencing was performed on PBMCs. The source of these receptors is a young man in good health and CMV-seropositive. The conserved cysteine and the conserved F or W are not part of the CDR3 here.

v_call | cdr3_aa
TRBV6-5 | ASTAGTGYNEQF
TRBV29-1 | SASVDGGVAEAF
TRBV19 | ASRETRNTEAF
TRBV2 | ASSEVGQLNTGELF
TRBV5-6 | ASSPRTGVGNTIY
TRBV13 | ASSTVPGDTQY
TRBV19 | ASSPDSPRNQPQH
TRBV7-2 | ASSLTGDMDSQY
TRBV2 | ASSERLAGAYNEQF
TRBV4-1 | ASSHSSGTSHNEQF
TRBV29-1 | SVPASGKREETQY
TRBV6-5 | ASAAGGANTGELF
TRBV4-1 | ASSQDPSGFGYGYT
TRBV29-1 | SVEEYAGADEQY
TRBV6-1 | ASSDRGRTEAF
TRBV19 | ATGGQGLLFSPLH
TRBV19 | ASSLGQGGREQF
TRBV9 | ASSAIAGGGDEQF
TRBV11-2 | ASSLDPLLERMEGEQY
TRBV5-8 | ASSPRGRAGGYEQY
TRBV2 | ASSETEYSNQPQH
TRBV2 | ASSDINTEAF
TRBV5-1 | ASNDQGTDTQY
TRBV10-3 | ATLGPGQGSGANVLT
TRBV7-8 | ASSLGRGPNYGYT
TRBV6-4 | ASSDPRAGGNQPQH
TRBV5-1 | ASSRRTGEETQY
TRBV5-1 | ASSQGLNVDTQY
TRBV2 | ASSDIQTGWTYEQY
TRBV4-2 | ASSVDLRGTGMNTEAF
TRBV19 | ASTPEWELYEQY
TRBV16 | ASSQTDRGTDTQY
TRBV21-1 | ASSKTARLHNEQF
TRBV4-3 | ASSQDLTGTDTQY
TRBV7-9 | ASSRDWGGSSNEQF
TRBV7-3 | ASSLTRVTGELF
TRBV6-5 | ASTGVNTEAF
TRBV10-2 | ATLSDSGVNEQF
TRBV9 | ASSPWDRPYEQY
TRBV7-2 | ASRQGQAKRGEQF
TRBV6-5 | ASSYSWGRPREQY
TRBV7-9 | ASSRGWSDTEAF
TRBV10-3 | AISEYPGGAGNTIY
TRBV7-9 | ASSGRLKGTDTQY
TRBV7-8 | ASSALTGVGAF
TRBV7-9 | ASSLGQMNTEAF
TRBV30 | AWSVRQDFGYT
TRBV13 | ASSLGSGGRDTQY
TRBV11-1 | ASSLAGVSNEQF
TRBV10-3 | AISPIAKNIQY
TRBV14 | ASSQVGSEQY
TRBV13 | ASSVTGTSYEQY
TRBV5-1 | ASSLEAGLDREQF
TRBV18 | ASLERDSYNEQF